A selection of T cell receptor beta chains follows, all from one sample in a study of vaccination and CD4 T cells after COVID-19. Via MiXCR, TCRdb re-called the PCR reads, giving one row per CDR3 protein. The data contain 11,000 or so distinct CDR3 sequences, more than 35% of them seen just once; the ten biggest clones take up 16%. The antigens these receptors bind are not known. The specimen was CD4+ T cells from blood, cultured in vitro. The receptors originated from a human donor in good health. CDR3s include the opening cysteine and the closing phenylalanine or tryptophan. D genes are given only for firm matches. Size is omitted from some rows. Given values are once, few, many or a class for expanded clones.

v_call: TRBV20-1
clone_size: .
d_call: TRBD2
j_call: TRBJ2-3
cdr3_nt: TGCAGTGCTAGAGAGGGAGGGGCAGATACGCAGTATTTT
cdr3_aa: CSAREGGADTQYF

v_call: TRBV6-2/TRBV6-3
clone_size: .
d_call: .
j_call: TRBJ2-1
cdr3_nt: TGTGCCAGCAGTTACCTCTCAGGGGGGAATGAGCAGTTCTTC
cdr3_aa: CASSYLSGGNEQFF

v_call: TRBV7-9
clone_size: .
d_call: .
j_call: TRBJ2-7
cdr3_nt: TGTGCCAGCAGCCCCAAGGGCCCTTACGAGCAGTACTTC
cdr3_aa: CASSPKGPYEQYF

v_call: TRBV7-2
clone_size: .
d_call: .
j_call: TRBJ1-5
cdr3_nt: TGTGCCAGCAGCTTAGAATTGGGCCGGGGGAATCAGCCCCAGCATTTT
cdr3_aa: CASSLELGRGNQPQHF

v_call: TRBV20-1
clone_size: .
d_call: TRBD2
j_call: TRBJ2-7
cdr3_nt: TGCAGTGCTAGAGATCGGCGGGAGTACGAGCAGTACTTC
cdr3_aa: CSARDRREYEQYF

v_call: TRBV11-2
clone_size: .
d_call: .
j_call: TRBJ2-7
cdr3_nt: TGTGCCAGCAGCCCTCTAGCGCTGAGCTCCTACGAGCAGTACTTC
cdr3_aa: CASSPLALSSYEQYF

v_call: TRBV15
clone_size: .
d_call: .
j_call: TRBJ1-3
cdr3_nt: TGTGCCACCAGCAGAGAGCGGGTTTCCTCTGGAAACACCATATATTTT
cdr3_aa: CATSRERVSSGNTIYF

v_call: TRBV5-5
clone_size: .
d_call: TRBD1
j_call: TRBJ2-3
cdr3_nt: TGTGCCAGCAGCTTGGGAGGGACAGGCCGCACAGATACGCAGTATTTT
cdr3_aa: CASSLGGTGRTDTQYF

v_call: TRBV28
clone_size: .
d_call: TRBD2
j_call: TRBJ2-7
cdr3_nt: TGTGCCAGCATTCTTAGCGGGACCTCCTACGAGCAGTACTTC
cdr3_aa: CASILSGTSYEQYF

v_call: TRBV28
clone_size: .
d_call: .
j_call: TRBJ1-5
cdr3_nt: TGTGCCAGCAGTTTTCCCCCGGGGAGGGGAAGCAATCAGCCCCAGCATTTT
cdr3_aa: CASSFPPGRGSNQPQHF

v_call: TRBV6-5
clone_size: few
d_call: .
j_call: TRBJ1-2
cdr3_nt: TGTGCCAGCAGTTCACAACAGGGAAACTATGGCTACACCTTC
cdr3_aa: CASSSQQGNYGYTF

v_call: TRBV18
clone_size: .
d_call: .
j_call: TRBJ2-7
cdr3_nt: TGTGCCAGCTCACCACCCCACGAGCGCGAGCAGTACTTC
cdr3_aa: CASSPPHEREQYF

v_call: TRBV11-3
clone_size: .
d_call: TRBD2
j_call: TRBJ2-3
cdr3_nt: TGTGCCAGCAGCTGGACTAGCGGGAGTAGAATAGATACGCAGTATTTT
cdr3_aa: CASSWTSGSRIDTQYF

v_call: TRBV28
clone_size: once
d_call: .
j_call: TRBJ1-5
cdr3_nt: TGTGCCAGCAGAGAGGACGCTCGGCGGAATCAGCCCCAGCATTTT
cdr3_aa: CASREDARRNQPQHF

v_call: TRBV7-2
clone_size: .
d_call: .
j_call: TRBJ2-1
cdr3_nt: TGTGCCAGCAGCTTAGGCGTCGACAATGAGCAGTTCTTC
cdr3_aa: CASSLGVDNEQFF

v_call: TRBV20-1
clone_size: few
d_call: TRBD2
j_call: TRBJ2-7
cdr3_nt: TGCAGTGCCGCGAGCGGGAGTGGTTACGAGCAGTACTTC
cdr3_aa: CSAASGSGYEQYF

v_call: TRBV7-3
clone_size: .
d_call: .
j_call: TRBJ2-7
cdr3_nt: TGTGCCAGCAGCTTACGACTAGTTCGCGCTGAGGAGCAGTACTTC
cdr3_aa: CASSLRLVRAEEQYF

v_call: TRBV7-3
clone_size: once
d_call: TRBD2
j_call: TRBJ2-1
cdr3_nt: TGTGCCAGCAGCCGGACTAGCGAGTCCTACAATGAGCAGTTCTTC
cdr3_aa: CASSRTSESYNEQFF

v_call: TRBV4-1
clone_size: .
d_call: .
j_call: TRBJ2-7
cdr3_nt: TGCGCCAGCAGCCAAGAAGGGGTGTCCTGGAAGGAGCAGTACTTC
cdr3_aa: CASSQEGVSWKEQYF

v_call: TRBV19
clone_size: .
d_call: TRBD1
j_call: TRBJ1-2
cdr3_nt: TGTGCCAGCAGACAGGGAGGGAGCGATGGCTACACCTTC
cdr3_aa: CASRQGGSDGYTF

v_call: TRBV6-1
clone_size: few
d_call: TRBD1
j_call: TRBJ1-3
cdr3_nt: TGTGCCAGCCAAACAGGGGTCTCGGGAAACACCATATATTTT
cdr3_aa: CASQTGVSGNTIYF

v_call: TRBV27
clone_size: few
d_call: .
j_call: TRBJ2-7
cdr3_nt: TGTGCCAGCAGTTTCCTCCCAGGGCCCTACGAGCAGTACTTC
cdr3_aa: CASSFLPGPYEQYF

v_call: TRBV12-5
clone_size: .
d_call: TRBD1
j_call: TRBJ1-2
cdr3_nt: TGTGCTAGTGGTTTGGGGGGGACAGACAGACTTATCACCTTC
cdr3_aa: CASGLGGTDRLITF

v_call: TRBV19
clone_size: .
d_call: TRBD1
j_call: TRBJ2-7
cdr3_nt: TGTGCCAGTAGTACCCCCGGGACAGGGGGAGACGAGCAGTACTTC
cdr3_aa: CASSTPGTGGDEQYF